The rows below give T cell receptor beta chains drawn from one sample of a study of CD8 T cells in Susac syndrome. TCRdb reprocessed the immunoSEQ multiplex PCR reads with MiXCR, giving one entry per CDR3 protein. Here the sample spans 140,000 or so distinct CDR3 sequences, less than 95% being singletons. Input material: CD4+ T cells from PBMCs. These receptors were collected from a human donor in good health. Each CDR3 is given with its conserved first and last residue. A D gene is named only where the DNA matches it firmly. Not every row has a clone size; where given, it reads once, few, many or a size class.

D gene: TRBD2; clone size: -; V gene: TRBV20-1; J gene: TRBJ2-7; CDR3 protein: CSASSPGTSSPYEQYF; CDR3 DNA: TGCAGTGCTAGTTCTCCCGGGACTAGCAGCCCCTACGAGCAGTACTTC
D gene: TRBD2; clone size: -; V gene: TRBV11-2; J gene: TRBJ2-1; CDR3 protein: CASSLGVDGRGYNEQFF; CDR3 DNA: TGTGCCAGCAGCTTAGGCGTGGACGGGAGGGGGTACAATGAGCAGTTCTTC
D gene: TRBD2; clone size: -; V gene: TRBV24-1; J gene: TRBJ2-1; CDR3 protein: CATSDPGLAGGNEQFF; CDR3 DNA: TGTGCCACCAGTGACCCCGGACTAGCGGGAGGAAATGAGCAGTTCTTC
D gene: -; clone size: -; V gene: TRBV20-1; J gene: TRBJ2-7; CDR3 protein: CSAGPRGRSYEQYF; CDR3 DNA: TGCAGTGCTGGGCCCCGGGGCCGCTCCTACGAGCAGTACTTC
D gene: TRBD2; clone size: -; V gene: TRBV12-3/TRBV12-4; J gene: TRBJ2-7; CDR3 protein: CASSLAGGAGEGYEQYF; CDR3 DNA: TGTGCCAGCAGCCTAGCTGGGGGAGCGGGAGAAGGGTACGAGCAGTACTTC
D gene: -; clone size: -; V gene: TRBV29-1; J gene: TRBJ2-7; CDR3 protein: CSVRGVTYEQYF; CDR3 DNA: TGCAGCGTTCGCGGAGTTACCTACGAGCAGTACTTC
D gene: TRBD2; clone size: -; V gene: TRBV20-1; J gene: TRBJ2-1; CDR3 protein: CSAHPSGRVSYNEQFF; CDR3 DNA: TGCAGTGCCCATCCTAGCGGGAGGGTGAGTTACAATGAGCAGTTCTTC
D gene: -; clone size: -; V gene: TRBV7-3; J gene: TRBJ1-1; CDR3 protein: CASSFVRDGEAFF; CDR3 DNA: TGTGCCAGCAGCTTCGTTAGGGACGGTGAAGCTTTCTTT
D gene: -; clone size: -; V gene: TRBV25-1; J gene: TRBJ2-3; CDR3 protein: CASSETSGINHGVDTQYF; CDR3 DNA: TGTGCCAGCAGTGAAACTTCCGGGATAAACCATGGTGTAGATACGCAGTATTTT
D gene: TRBD1; clone size: -; V gene: TRBV27; J gene: TRBJ1-5; CDR3 protein: CASLTGANQPQHF; CDR3 DNA: TGTGCCAGCTTAACAGGGGCCAATCAGCCCCAGCATTTT
D gene: -; clone size: -; V gene: TRBV29-1; J gene: TRBJ1-2; CDR3 protein: CSFLGGRIQSGYTF; CDR3 DNA: TGCAGCTTCTTAGGGGGACGGATTCAAAGCGGCTACACCTTC
D gene: TRBD2; clone size: -; V gene: TRBV5-1; J gene: TRBJ2-1; CDR3 protein: CASSLAEAGETYNEQFF; CDR3 DNA: TGCGCCAGCAGCTTGGCCGAGGCGGGAGAGACCTACAATGAGCAGTTCTTC
D gene: -; clone size: -; V gene: TRBV6-5; J gene: TRBJ1-1; CDR3 protein: CASTALGLGAEAFF; CDR3 DNA: TGTGCCAGCACCGCGTTGGGGTTGGGCGCTGAAGCTTTCTTT
D gene: -; clone size: -; V gene: TRBV6-2/TRBV6-3; J gene: TRBJ1-1; CDR3 protein: CASVQGTEAFF; CDR3 DNA: TGTGCCAGCGTCCAGGGCACTGAAGCTTTCTTT
D gene: TRBD2; clone size: once; V gene: TRBV2; J gene: TRBJ2-3; CDR3 protein: CASRKLAGGTDTQYF; CDR3 DNA: TGTGCCAGCAGAAAACTAGCGGGAGGCACAGATACGCAGTATTTT
D gene: TRBD1; clone size: once; V gene: TRBV7-8; J gene: TRBJ1-2; CDR3 protein: CASSFGQEINYGYTF; CDR3 DNA: TGTGCCAGCAGCTTCGGACAGGAAATTAACTATGGCTACACCTTC